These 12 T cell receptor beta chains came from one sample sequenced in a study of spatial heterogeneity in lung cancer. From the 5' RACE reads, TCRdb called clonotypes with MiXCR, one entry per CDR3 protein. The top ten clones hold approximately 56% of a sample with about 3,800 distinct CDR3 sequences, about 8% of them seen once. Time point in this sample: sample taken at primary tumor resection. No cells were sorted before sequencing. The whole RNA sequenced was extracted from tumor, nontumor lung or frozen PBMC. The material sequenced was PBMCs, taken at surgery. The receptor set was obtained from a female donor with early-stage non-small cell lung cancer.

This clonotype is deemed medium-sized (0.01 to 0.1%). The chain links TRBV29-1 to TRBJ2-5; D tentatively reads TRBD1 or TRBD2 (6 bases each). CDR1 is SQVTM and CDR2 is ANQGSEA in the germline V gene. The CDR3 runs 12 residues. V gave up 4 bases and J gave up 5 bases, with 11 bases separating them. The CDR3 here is CSVAGAEETQYF. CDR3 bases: TGCAGCGTTGCGGGGGCTGAGGAGACCCAGTACTTC.

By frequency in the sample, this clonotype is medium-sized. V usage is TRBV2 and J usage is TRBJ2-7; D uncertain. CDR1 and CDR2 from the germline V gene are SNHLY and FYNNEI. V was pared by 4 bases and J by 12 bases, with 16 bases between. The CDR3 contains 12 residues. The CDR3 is CASSASGPIPYF. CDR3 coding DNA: TGTGCCAGCAGTGCGAGTGGGCCTATCCCGTACTTC. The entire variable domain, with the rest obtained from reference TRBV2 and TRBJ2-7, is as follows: EPEVTQTPSHQVTQMGQEVILRCVPISNHLYFYWYRQILGQKVEFLVSFYNNEISEKSEIFDDQFSVERPDGSNFTLKIRSTKLEDSAMYFCASSASGPIPYFGPGTRLTVT.

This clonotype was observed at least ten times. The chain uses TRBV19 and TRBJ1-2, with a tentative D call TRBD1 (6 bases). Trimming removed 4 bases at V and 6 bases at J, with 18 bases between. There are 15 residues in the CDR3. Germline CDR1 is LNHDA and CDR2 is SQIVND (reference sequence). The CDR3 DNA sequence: TGTGCCAGTAGTAAGGGCTCGGGGACAAGACATGGCTACACCTTC. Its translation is CASSKGSGTRHGYTF.

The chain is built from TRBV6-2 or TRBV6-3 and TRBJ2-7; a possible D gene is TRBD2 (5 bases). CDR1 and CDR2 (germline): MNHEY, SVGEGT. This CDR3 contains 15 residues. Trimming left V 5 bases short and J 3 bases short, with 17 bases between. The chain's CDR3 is CASSPRLGARYEQYF. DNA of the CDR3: TGTGCCAGCAGTCCGAGACTGGGAGCCCGCTACGAGCAGTACTTC.

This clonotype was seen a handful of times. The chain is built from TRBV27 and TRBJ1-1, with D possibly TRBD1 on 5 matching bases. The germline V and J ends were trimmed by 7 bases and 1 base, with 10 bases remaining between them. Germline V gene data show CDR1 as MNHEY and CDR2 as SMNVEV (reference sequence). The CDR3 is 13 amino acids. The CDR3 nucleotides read TGTGCCAGCACCGGCGGGACGAACACTGAAGCTTTCTTT. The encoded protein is CASTGGTNTEAFF.

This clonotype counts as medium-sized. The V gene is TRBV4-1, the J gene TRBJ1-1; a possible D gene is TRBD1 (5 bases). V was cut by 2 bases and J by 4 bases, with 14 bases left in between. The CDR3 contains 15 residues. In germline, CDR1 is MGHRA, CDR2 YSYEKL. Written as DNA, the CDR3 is TGCGCCAGCAGCCAACCGCTTTGGGGCGTCACTGAAGCTTTCTTT. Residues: CASSQPLWGVTEAFF.

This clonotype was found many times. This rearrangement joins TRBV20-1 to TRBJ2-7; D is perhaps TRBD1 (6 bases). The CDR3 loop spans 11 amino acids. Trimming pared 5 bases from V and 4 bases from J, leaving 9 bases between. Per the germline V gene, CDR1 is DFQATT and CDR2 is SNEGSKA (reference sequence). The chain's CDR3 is CSAPGVYEQYF. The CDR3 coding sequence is TGCAGTGCTCCAGGGGTATACGAGCAGTACTTC.

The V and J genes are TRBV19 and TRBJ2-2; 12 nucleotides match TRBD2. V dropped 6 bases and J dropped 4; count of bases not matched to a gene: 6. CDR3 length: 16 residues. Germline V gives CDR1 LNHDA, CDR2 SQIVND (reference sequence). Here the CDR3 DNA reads TGTGCCAGTAGCCCTCTAGCGGGGGGGCCCACCGGGGAGCTGTTTTTT. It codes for CASSPLAGGPTGELFF. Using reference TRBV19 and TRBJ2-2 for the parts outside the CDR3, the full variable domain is DGGITQSPKYLFRKEGQNVTLSCEQNLNHDAMYWYRQDPGQGLRLIYYSQIVNDFQKGDIAEGYSVSREKKESFPLTVTSAQKNPTAFYLCASSPLAGGPTGELFFGEGSRLTVL.

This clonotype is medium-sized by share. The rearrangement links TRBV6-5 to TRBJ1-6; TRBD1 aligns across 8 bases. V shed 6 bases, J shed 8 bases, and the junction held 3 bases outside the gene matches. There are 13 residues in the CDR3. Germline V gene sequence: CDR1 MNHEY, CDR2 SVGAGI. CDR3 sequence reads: CASREDRDSPLHF. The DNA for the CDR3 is TGTGCCAGCAGAGAGGACAGGGATTCACCCCTCCACTTT.

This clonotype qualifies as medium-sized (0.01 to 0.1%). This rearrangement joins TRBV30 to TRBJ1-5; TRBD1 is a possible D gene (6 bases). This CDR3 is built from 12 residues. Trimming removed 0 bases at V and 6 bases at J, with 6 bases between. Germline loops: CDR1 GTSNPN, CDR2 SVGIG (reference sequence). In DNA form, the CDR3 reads TGTGCCTGGAGTGTACAGGGTCAGCCCCAGCATTTT. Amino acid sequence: CAWSVQGQPQHF.

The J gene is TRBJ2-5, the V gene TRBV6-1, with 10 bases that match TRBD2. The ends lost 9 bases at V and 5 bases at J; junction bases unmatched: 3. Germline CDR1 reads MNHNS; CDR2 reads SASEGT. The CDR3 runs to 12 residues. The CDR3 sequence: CASTSGAETQYF. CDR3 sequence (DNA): TGTGCCAGTACTAGCGGGGCGGAGACCCAGTACTTC.

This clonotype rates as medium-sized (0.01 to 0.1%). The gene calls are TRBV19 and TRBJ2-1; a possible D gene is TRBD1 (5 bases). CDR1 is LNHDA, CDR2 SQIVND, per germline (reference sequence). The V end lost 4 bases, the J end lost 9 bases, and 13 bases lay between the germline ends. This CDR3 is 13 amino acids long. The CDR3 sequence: CASSTTIGAEQFF. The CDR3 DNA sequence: TGTGCCAGTAGTACTACAATAGGGGCTGAGCAGTTCTTC.